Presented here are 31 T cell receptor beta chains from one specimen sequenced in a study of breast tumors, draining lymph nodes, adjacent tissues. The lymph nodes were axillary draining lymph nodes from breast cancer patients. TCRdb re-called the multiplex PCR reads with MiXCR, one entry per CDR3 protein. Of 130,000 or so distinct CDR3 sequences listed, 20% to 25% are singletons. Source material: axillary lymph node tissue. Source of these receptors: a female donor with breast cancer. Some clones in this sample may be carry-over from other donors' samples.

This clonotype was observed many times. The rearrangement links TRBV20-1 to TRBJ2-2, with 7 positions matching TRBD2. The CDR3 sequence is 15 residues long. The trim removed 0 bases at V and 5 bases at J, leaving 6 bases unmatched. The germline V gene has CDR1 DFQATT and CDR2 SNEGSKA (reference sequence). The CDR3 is CSAREGLADTGELFF. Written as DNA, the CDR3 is TGCAGTGCTAGAGAGGGTCTAGCGGATACCGGGGAGCTGTTTTTT.

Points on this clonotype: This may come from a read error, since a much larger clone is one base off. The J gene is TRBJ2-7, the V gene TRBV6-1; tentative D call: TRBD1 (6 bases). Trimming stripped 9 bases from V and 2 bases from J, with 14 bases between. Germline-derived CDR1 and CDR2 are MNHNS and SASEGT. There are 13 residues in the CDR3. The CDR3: CASLGTCTYEQYF. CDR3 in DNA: TGTGCCAGTCTCGGGACATGTACCTACGAGCAGTACTTC.

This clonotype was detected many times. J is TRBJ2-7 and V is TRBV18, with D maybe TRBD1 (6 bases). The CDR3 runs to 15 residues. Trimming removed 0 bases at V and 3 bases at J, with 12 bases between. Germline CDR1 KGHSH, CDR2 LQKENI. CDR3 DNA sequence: TGTGCCAGCTCACCACCCGGGACAACTGACTACGAGCAGTACTTC. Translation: CASSPPGTTDYEQYF.

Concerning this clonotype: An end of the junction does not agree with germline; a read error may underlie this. This CDR3 reads CACSPGTTDTQYF. Written as DNA, the CDR3 is TGTGCCTGCAGCCCGGGAACCACAGATACGCAGTATTTT. V usage is TRBV3-1 and J usage is TRBJ2-3, with a tentative D call TRBD2 (5 bases). The CDR3 spans 13 residues. Germline values: CDR1 LGHDT, CDR2 YNNKEL (reference sequence).

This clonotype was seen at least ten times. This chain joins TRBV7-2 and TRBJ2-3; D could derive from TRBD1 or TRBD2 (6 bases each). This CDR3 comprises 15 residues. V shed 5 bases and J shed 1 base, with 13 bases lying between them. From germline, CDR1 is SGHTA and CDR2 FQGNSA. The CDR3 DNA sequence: TGTGCCAGCAGCCGGAGGGGGTTCGGCACAGATACGCAGTATTTT. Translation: CASSRRGFGTDTQYF.

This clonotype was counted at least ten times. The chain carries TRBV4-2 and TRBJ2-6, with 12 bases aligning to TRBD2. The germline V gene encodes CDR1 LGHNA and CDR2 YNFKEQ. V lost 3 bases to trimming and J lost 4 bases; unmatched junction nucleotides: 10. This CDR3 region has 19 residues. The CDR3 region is CASSHSLAGGLPGANVLTF. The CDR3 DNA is TGTGCCAGCAGCCACTCACTAGCGGGAGGTTTACCCGGGGCCAACGTCCTGACTTTC.

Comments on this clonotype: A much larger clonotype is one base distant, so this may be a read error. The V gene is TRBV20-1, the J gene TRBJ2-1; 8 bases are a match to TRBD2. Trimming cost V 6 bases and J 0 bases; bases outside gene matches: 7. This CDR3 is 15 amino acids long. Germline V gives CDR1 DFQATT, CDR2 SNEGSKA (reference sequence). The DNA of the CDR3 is TGCAGTGCCCCCGGGGGGGCAACCTCCTACAATGAGCAGTTCTTC. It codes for CSAPGGATSYNEQFF.

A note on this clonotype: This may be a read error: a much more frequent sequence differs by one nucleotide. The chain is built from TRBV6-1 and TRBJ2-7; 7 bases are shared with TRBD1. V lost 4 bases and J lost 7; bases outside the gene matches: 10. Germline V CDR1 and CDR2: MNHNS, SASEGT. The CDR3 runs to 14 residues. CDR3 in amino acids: CASSVDRVGGEQYF. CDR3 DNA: TGTGCCAGCAGTGTTGACAGGGTCGGCGGTGAGCAGTACTTC.

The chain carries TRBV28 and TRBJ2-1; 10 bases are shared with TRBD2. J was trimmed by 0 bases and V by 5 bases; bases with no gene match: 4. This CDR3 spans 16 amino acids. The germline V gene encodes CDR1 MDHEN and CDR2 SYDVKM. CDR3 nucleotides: TGTGCCAGCAGTCGCCCTAGCGGGAGCTCCTACAATGAGCAGTTCTTC. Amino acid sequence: CASSRPSGSSYNEQFF.

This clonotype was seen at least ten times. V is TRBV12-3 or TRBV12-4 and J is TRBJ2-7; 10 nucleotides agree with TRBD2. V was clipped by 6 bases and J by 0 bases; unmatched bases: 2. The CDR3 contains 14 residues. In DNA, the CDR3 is TGTGCCAGCAGACCTAGCGGGAGCTCCTACGAGCAGTACTTC. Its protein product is CASRPSGSSYEQYF.

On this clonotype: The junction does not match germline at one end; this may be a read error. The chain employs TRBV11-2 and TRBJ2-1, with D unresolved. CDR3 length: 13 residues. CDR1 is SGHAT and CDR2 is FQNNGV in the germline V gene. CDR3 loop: CASSVDQYNEQFF. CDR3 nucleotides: TGTGCCAGCAGCGTAGACCAATACAATGAGCAGTTCTTC.

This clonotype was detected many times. For the CDR3, the DNA is TGTGCCAGCAGCTTATCAGGCGTAACCTACAATGAGCAGTTCTTC. This encodes CASSLSGVTYNEQFF. The chain is built from TRBV13 and TRBJ2-1, with no clear D. V was trimmed by 2 bases and J by 2 bases, leaving 10 bases between them. CDR1 and CDR2 from the germline V gene are PRHDT and FYEKMQ (reference sequence). The CDR3 is made up of 15 amino acids. Full variable domain (remainder filled in from reference TRBV13 and TRBJ2-1): AAGVIQSPRHLIKEKRETATLKCYPIPRHDTVYWYQQGPGQDPQFLISFYEKMQSDKGSIPDRFSAQQFSDYHSELNMSSLELGDSALYFCASSLSGVTYNEQFFGPGTRLTVL.

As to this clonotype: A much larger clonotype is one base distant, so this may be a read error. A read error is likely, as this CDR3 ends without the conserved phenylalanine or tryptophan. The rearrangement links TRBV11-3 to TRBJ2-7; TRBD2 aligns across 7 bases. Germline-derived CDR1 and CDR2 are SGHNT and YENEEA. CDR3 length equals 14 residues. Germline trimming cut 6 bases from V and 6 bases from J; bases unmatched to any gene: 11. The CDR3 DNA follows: TGTGCCAGCAGTAAGCGGGATTCTACCGGCGAGCAGTACTTG. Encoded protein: CASSKRDSTGEQYL.

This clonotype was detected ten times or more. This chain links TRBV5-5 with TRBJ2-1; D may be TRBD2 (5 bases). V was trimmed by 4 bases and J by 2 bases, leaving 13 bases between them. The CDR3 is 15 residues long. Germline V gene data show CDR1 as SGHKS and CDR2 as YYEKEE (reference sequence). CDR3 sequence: CASSTGLGTYNEQFF. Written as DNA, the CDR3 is TGTGCCAGCAGCACCGGACTGGGTACCTACAATGAGCAGTTCTTC.

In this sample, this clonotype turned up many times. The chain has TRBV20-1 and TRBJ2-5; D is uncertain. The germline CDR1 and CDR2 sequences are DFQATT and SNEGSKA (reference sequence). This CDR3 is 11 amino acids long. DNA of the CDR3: TGCAGCTTGCAGTACCAAGAGACCCAGTACTTC. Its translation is CSLQYQETQYF.

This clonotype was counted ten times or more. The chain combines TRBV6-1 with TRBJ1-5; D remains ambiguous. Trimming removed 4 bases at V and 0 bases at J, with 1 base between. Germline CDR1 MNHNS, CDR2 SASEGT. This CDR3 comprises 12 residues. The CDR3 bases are TGTGCCAGCAGTGTTAGCAATCAGCCCCAGCATTTT. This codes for CASSVSNQPQHF.

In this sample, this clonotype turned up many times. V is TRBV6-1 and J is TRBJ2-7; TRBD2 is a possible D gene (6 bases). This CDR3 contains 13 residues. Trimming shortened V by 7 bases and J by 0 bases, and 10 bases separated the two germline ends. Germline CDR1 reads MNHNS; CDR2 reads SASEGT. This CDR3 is CASKAGPSYEQYF. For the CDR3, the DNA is TGTGCCAGCAAGGCGGGGCCCTCCTACGAGCAGTACTTC.

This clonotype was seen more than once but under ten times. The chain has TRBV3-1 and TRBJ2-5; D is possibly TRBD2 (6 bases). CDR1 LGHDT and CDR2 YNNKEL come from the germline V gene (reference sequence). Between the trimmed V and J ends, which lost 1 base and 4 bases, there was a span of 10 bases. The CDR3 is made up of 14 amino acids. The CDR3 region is CASSQGGGVETQYF. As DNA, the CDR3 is TGTGCCAGCAGCCAAGGTGGAGGGGTAGAGACCCAGTACTTC.

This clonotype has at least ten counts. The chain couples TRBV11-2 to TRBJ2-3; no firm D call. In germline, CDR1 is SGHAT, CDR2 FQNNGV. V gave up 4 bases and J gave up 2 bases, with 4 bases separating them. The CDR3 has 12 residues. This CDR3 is CASSSFTDTQYF. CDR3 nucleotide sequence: TGTGCCAGCAGCTCATTCACAGATACGCAGTATTTT.

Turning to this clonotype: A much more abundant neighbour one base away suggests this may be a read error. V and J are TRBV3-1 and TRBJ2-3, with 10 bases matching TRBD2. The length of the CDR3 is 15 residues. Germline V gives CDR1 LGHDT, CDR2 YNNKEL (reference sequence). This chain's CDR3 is CASSQVLAGADMQYF. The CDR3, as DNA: TGTGCCAGCAGCCAAGTCCTAGCGGGAGCAGATATGCAGTATTTT.

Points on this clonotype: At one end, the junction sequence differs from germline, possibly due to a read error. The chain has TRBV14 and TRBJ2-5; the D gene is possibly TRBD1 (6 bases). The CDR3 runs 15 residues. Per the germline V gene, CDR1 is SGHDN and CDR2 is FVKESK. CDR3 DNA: TGTGCCAACAGCCAAAAAACAGGGTTATGGGAGACCCAGTACTTC. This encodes CANSQKTGLWETQYF.

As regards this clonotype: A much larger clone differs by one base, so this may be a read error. The chain's CDR3 is CASSFLNEQLF. CDR3 bases: TGTGCCAGCAGCTTCCTCAATGAGCAGCTCTTC. This chain uses TRBV7-2 with TRBJ2-1; D is ambiguous. CDR3 length equals 11 residues. Germline V CDR1 and CDR2: SGHTA, FQGNSA.

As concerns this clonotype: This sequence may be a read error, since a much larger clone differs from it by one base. The CDR3 DNA follows: TGTGCCAGCAGTAGACAACCGGTTGGTGAAAAACTGGTTTTT. Protein: CASSRQPVGEKLVF. The V and J genes are TRBV12-3 or TRBV12-4 and TRBJ1-4; D uncertain. This CDR3 is built from 14 residues.

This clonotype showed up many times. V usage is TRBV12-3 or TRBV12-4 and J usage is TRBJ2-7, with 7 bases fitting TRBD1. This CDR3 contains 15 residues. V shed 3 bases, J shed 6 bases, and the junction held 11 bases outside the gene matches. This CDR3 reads CASSLDRQGLGEQYF. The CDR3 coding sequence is TGTGCCAGCAGTTTGGACAGGCAAGGGCTTGGCGAGCAGTACTTC.

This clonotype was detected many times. For the CDR3, the DNA is TGTGCCAGCAGCCTCGCGGACAGGGGACGCGGCTACACCTTC. It translates to CASSLADRGRGYTF. The chain combines TRBV5-4 with TRBJ1-2; TRBD1 aligns across 9 bases. The CDR3 is made up of 14 amino acids. Trimming took 4 bases from V and 8 from J; bases not matched to a gene: 9. Germline CDR1 SGHNT, CDR2 YYREEE (reference sequence). Complete variable domain (other parts from reference TRBV5-4 and TRBJ1-2): ETGVTQSPTHLIKTRGQQVTLRCSSQSGHNTVSWYQQALGQGPQFIFQYYREEENGRGNFPPRFSGLQFPNYSSELNVNALELDDSALYLCASSLADRGRGYTFGSGTRLTVV.

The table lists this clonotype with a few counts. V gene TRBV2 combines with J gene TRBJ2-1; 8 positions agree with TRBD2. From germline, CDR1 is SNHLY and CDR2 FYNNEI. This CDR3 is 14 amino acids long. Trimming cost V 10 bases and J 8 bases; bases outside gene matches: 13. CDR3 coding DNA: TGTGCCATACGTCGGAGGCGGGAGGCCGATGAGCAGTTCTTC. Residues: CAIRRRREADEQFF.

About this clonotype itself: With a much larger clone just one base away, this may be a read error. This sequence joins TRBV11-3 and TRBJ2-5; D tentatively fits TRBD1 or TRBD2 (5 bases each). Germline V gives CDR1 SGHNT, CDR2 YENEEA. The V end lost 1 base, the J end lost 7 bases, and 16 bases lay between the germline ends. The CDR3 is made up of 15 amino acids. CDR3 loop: CASSLGGNPEGTQYF. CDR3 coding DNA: TGTGCCAGCAGCTTAGGGGGGAATCCAGAAGGGACCCAGTACTTC.

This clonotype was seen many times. The CDR3 DNA reads as TGTGCCACCAGTTCCCCGGACAGGTCAGGTCGGGAGACCCAGTACTTC. Its protein product is CATSSPDRSGRETQYF. The chain uses TRBV24-1 and TRBJ2-5; 7 nucleotides align to TRBD1. The V gene's germline CDR1 is KGHDR and CDR2 SFDVKD. V shed 6 bases, J shed 5 bases, and the junction held 14 bases outside the gene matches. CDR3 size: 16 residues.

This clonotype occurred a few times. The CDR3 loop is CASSWGRPNTGELFF. In DNA form, the CDR3 reads TGTGCCAGCAGCTGGGGGAGACCGAACACCGGGGAGCTGTTTTTT. The chain links TRBV6-6 to TRBJ2-2, with D perhaps assigned TRBD1 or TRBD2 (5 bases each). Germline CDR1 and CDR2: MNHNY and SVGAGI (reference sequence). V lost 6 bases and J lost 0, with 11 bases in between. This CDR3 contains 15 residues.

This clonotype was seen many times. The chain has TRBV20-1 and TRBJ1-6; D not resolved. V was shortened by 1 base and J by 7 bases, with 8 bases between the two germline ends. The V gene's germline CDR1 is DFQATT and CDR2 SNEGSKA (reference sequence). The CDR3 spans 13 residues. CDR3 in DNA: TGCAGTGCTAGAGGTTTTAGGAATTCACCCCTCCACTTT. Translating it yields CSARGFRNSPLHF.

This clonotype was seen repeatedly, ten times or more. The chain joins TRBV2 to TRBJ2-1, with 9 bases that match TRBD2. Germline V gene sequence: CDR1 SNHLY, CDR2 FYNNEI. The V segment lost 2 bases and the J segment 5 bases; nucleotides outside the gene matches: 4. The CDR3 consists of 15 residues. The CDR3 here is CASSESGRPNNEQFF. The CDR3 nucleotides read TGTGCCAGCAGTGAAAGCGGGAGGCCCAACAATGAGCAGTTCTTC.